Presented here are 5 T cell receptor beta chains from one specimen sequenced in a study of Tregs in tolerant kidney transplant recipients. The nonmyeloablative bone marrow transplants came from related graft donors, with transient mixed chimerism. Clones were read by immunoSEQ multiplex PCR, and TCRdb kept only the in-frame ones, dropping some. This sample has about 100,000 clones, with 93% found just once. The starting material was CD4+ T cells from blood (PBMCs), obtained 12 months after the transplant. The source is a human patient who received a combined kidney and bone marrow transplant. A subset of T cells may come from the graft donor.

The rearrangement links TRBV6-1 to TRBJ2-6; 7 bases are shared with TRBD1. The germline V gene has CDR1 MNHNS and CDR2 SASEGT. V trimming: 3 bases; J trimming: 0 bases; junction bases outside the gene matches: 11. This CDR3 spans 19 amino acids. The CDR3 sequence is CASSEMPGQLGSGANVLTF. CDR3 nucleotide sequence: TGTGCCAGCAGTGAGATGCCGGGACAGTTAGGCTCTGGGGCCAACGTCCTGACTTTC.

This sequence joins TRBV7-6 and TRBJ1-3; 7 positions match TRBD1. Trimming cost V 1 base and J 4 bases; bases outside gene matches: 7. Germline-derived CDR1 and CDR2 are SGHVS and FNYEAQ. This CDR3 has 16 amino acids. The CDR3 DNA reads as TGTGCCAGCAGCTTAGAGTCACAGGGGTCAGGAAACACCATATATTTT. Residues: CASSLESQGSGNTIYF.

DNA of the CDR3: TGCGCCAGCAGCCGAAATGTGGGACAGGGTGCCACCGGGGAGCTGTTTTTT. Translation: CASSRNVGQGATGELFF. The rearrangement uses TRBV4-3 and TRBJ2-2; 9 nucleotides match TRBD1. Germline CDR1 is LGHNA and CDR2 is YSLEER. V lost 4 bases to trimming and J lost 4 bases; unmatched junction nucleotides: 10. The CDR3 has 17 amino acids.

The chain carries TRBV5-1 and TRBJ2-5, with 8 bases fitting TRBD2. This CDR3 has 15 amino acids. The ends lost 0 bases at V and 4 bases at J; junction bases unmatched: 5. The germline V gene has CDR1 SGHRS and CDR2 YFSETQ. The CDR3 DNA sequence: TGCGCCAGCAGCTTGGCCAGCGGGAGCGGAGAGACCCAGTACTTC. This gives the protein CASSLASGSGETQYF.

The chain links TRBV7-2 to TRBJ2-1; 10 bases match TRBD1. The J segment lost 2 bases and the V segment lost 4 bases, leaving 5 bases of the junction unmatched. The germline CDR1 and CDR2 sequences are SGHTA and FQGNSA. This CDR3 comprises 16 residues. The CDR3 sequence is CASSSGQGRAYNEQFF. DNA of the CDR3: TGTGCCAGCAGCTCGGGACAGGGGAGAGCCTACAATGAGCAGTTCTTC.